The clone carrying this T cell receptor (beta chain) was detected a few times. Its antigen is currently unknown. PCR was performed a second time for about 6 to 11 cycles using a sample-barcoded 5' primer and a J-beta primer mix. Each CDR3 protein is one row after TCRdb ran MiXCR on the 5' RACE reads. This table holds around 500,000 distinct CDR3 sequences, about 26% found once. The CDR3 spans 17 residues. Germline V lookup: CDR1 SEHNR, CDR2 FQNEAQ (reference sequence). Trimming at V came to 5 bases and at J to 3 bases, leaving 14 bases not matched to a gene. This record belongs to a study of blood T cells in healthy people across ages. Study-wide results and caveats: Expanded clonotype shifts may have been confounded, as the donors had an unknown CMV status. Naive CD4+ cell counts and diversity both ran higher in long-lived than in aged donors. Diversity of TCR beta per million T cells declined in a roughly linear way with age.

The data also belong to a second study, concerning T cells of mothers and their children. This second study notes: Every mother supplied over 8.5 million TCR beta CDR3 reads and every child 2.5 million to 3.5 million.

Sequencing was done on a sample of blood. The V and J genes are TRBV7-9 and TRBJ2-7; 9 positions agree with TRBD1. The origin of this receptor is a boy younger than 10 in good health. The CDR3 bases are TGTGCCAGCAGCCCCCAAGGTCCGGGACAGGGACTCTACGAGCAGTACTTC. Its protein product is CASSPQGPGQGLYEQYF.